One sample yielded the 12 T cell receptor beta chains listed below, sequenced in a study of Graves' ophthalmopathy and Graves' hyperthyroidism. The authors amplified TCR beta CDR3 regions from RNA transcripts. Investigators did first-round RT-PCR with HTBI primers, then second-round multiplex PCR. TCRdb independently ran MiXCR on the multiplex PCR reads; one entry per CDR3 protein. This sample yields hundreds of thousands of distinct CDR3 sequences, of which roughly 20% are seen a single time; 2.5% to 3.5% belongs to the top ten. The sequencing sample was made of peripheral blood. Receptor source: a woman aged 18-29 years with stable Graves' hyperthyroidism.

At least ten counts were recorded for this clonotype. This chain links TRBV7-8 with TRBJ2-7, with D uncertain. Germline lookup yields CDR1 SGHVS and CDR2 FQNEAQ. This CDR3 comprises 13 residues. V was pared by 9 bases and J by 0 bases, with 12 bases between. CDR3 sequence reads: CASAPSRSYEQYF. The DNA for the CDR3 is TGTGCCAGTGCCCCATCCCGCTCCTACGAGCAGTACTTC.

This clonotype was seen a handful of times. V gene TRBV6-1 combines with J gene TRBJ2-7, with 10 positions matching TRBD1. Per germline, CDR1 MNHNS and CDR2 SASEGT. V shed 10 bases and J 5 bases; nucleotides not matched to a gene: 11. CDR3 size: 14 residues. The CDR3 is CATFRTGGSDEQYF. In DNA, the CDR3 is TGTGCCACTTTCAGGACAGGGGGGTCTGACGAGCAGTACTTC.

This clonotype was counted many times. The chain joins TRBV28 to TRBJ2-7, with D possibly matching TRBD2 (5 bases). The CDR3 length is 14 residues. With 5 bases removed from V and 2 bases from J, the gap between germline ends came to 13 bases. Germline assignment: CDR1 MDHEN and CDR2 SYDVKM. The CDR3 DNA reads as TGTGCCAGCAGTCTTCTACGACTACCCTACGAGCAGTACTTC. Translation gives CASSLLRLPYEQYF.

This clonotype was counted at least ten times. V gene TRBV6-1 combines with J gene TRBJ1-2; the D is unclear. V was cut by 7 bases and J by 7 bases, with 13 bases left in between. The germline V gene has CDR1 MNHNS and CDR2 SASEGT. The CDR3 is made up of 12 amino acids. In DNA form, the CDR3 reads TGTGCCAGCACGTCAGAGCATGTTGGCTACACCTTC. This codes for CASTSEHVGYTF.

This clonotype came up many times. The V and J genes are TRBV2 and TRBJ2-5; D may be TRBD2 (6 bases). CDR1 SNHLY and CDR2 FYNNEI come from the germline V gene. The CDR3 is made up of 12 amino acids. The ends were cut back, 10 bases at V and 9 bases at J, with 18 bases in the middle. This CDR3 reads CATRTTGGSQYF. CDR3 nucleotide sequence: TGTGCCACTCGGACGACCGGGGGATCCCAGTACTTC.

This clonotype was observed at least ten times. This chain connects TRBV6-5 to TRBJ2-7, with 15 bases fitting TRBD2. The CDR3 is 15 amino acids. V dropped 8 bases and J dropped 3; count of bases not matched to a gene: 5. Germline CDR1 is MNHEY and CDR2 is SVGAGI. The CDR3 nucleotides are TGTGCCAGCGGACTAGCGGGAGGGGTGAGCTACGAGCAGTACTTC. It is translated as CASGLAGGVSYEQYF.

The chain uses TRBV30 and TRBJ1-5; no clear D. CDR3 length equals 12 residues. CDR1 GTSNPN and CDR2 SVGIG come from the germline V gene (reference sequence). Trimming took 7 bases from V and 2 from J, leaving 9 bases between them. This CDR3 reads CASGRGNQPQHF. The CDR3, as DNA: TGTGCCTCGGGGAGGGGCAATCAGCCCCAGCATTTT.

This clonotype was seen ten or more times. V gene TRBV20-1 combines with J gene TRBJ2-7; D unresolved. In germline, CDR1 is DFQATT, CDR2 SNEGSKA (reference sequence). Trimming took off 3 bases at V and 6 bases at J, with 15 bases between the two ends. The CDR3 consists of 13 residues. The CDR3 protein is CSARGPGRSEQYF. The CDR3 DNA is TGCAGTGCTAGGGGTCCGGGCCGGAGCGAGCAGTACTTC.

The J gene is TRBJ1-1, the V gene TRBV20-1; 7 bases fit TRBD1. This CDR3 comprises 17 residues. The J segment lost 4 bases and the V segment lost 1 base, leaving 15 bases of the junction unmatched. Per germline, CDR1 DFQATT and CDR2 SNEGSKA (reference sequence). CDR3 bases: TGCAGTGCTAGAGTCTCGCCGCGTCGGGACAGTGTCACTGAAGCTTTCTTT. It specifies CSARVSPRRDSVTEAFF.

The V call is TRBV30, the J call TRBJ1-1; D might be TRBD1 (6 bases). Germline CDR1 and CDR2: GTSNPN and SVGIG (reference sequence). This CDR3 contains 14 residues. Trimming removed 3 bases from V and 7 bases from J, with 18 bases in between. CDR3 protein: CAWRKGQRVDEAFF. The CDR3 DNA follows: TGTGCCTGGAGAAAAGGACAGAGAGTTGATGAAGCTTTCTTT.

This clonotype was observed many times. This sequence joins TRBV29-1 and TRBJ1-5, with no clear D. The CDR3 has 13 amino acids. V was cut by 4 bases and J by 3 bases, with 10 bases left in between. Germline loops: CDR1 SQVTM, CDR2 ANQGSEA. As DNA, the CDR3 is TGCAGCGTTGTCGTCAGTAACAATCAGCCCCAGCATTTT. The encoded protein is CSVVVSNNQPQHF.

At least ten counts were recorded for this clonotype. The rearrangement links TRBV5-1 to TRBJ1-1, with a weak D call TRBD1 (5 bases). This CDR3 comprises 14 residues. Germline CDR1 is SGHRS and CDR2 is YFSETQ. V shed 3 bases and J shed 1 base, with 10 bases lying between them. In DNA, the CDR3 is TGCGCCAGCAGCTGGGGGGTGGAGAACACTGAAGCTTTCTTT. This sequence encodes CASSWGVENTEAFF.